This T cell receptor (beta chain) was recorded in a study of regulatory T cells in long-lasting Graves disease. Broader study findings: Authors noted too few samples as a limitation.

There are many counts of this clonotype. Its cognate antigen is unknown. The CDR3 is 12 amino acids. Germline loops: CDR1 SGHDT, CDR2 YYEEEE. V lost 6 bases, J lost 13 bases, and 19 bases lay in between. Time point described: newly diagnosed GD, antithyroid drugs for less than 3 months. Extracted RNA from PBMCs served as the source of the TCR library. TCR beta libraries were built with iRepertoire HTBI primers and Arm-PCR of CDR3 regions. MiXCR, run by TCRdb on the multiplex PCR reads, gives a single entry per CDR3 protein. The sample holds 400,000 to 450,000 distinct CDR3 sequences; roughly 15% are singletons and the top ten take about 10%. These data also formed part of another study, on T cells in Graves' hyperthyroidism and ophthalmopathy. This second report adds: Diagnoses were made from clinical symptoms, serum measures (thyroxine and TRAb), thyroid ultrasound and orbital computed tomography. First-round RT-PCR of the TCR CDR3 relied on the HTBI primer set.

Specimen: peripheral blood mononuclear cells (PBMCs), collected at new diagnosis, from a patient treated with antithyroid drugs. This TCR came from a woman aged 30 to 39 with Graves disease. The chain joins TRBV5-6 to TRBJ2-5; no firm D call. The CDR3 DNA reads as TGTGCCAGCAAAGGTGCGAGCCTCAAGGCGTACTTC. Its translation is CASKGASLKAYF.